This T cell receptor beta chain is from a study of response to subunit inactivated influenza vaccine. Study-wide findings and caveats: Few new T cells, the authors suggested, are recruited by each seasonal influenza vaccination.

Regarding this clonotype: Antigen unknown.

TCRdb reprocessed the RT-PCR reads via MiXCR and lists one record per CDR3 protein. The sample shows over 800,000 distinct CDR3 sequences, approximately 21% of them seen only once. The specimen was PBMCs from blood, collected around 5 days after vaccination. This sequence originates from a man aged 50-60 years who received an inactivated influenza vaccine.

The CDR3 region has the DNA TGTGCCAGCAGCTTAGCGGCAGATCGTCGCAATCAGCCCCAGCATTTT. Translation gives CASSLAADRRNQPQHF. J is TRBJ1-5 and V is TRBV11-2; D gene uncertain. Trimming removed 1 base from V and 2 bases from J, with 12 bases in between. Germline CDR1 SGHAT, CDR2 FQNNGV. The CDR3 has 16 amino acids.